One and the same sample provided the 8 T cell receptor beta chains below, sequenced in a study of blood T cell repertoires in COVID-19. Only in-frame clones appear in the TCRdb table, and some are missing; sequencing was by immunoSEQ multiplex PCR. This table has about 250,000 clones, 80% to 90% appearing once. What was sequenced was peripheral blood. These receptors all come from an elderly man with acute or convalescent COVID-19.

This clone showed up just once. The chain recombines TRBV15 with TRBJ2-5; D is perhaps TRBD1 (6 bases). From germline, CDR1 is LNHNV and CDR2 YYDKDF (reference sequence). This CDR3 region has 18 residues. The V end lost 1 base, the J end lost 1 base, and 19 bases lay between the germline ends. CDR3 nucleotides: TGTGCCACCAGCAGAGGGTTAGTAGGACAGCCCTTCCAAGAGACCCAGTACTTC. Protein sequence: CATSRGLVGQPFQETQYF.

This rearrangement joins TRBV5-1 to TRBJ1-1, with 11 nucleotides matching TRBD1. The CDR3 length is 13 residues. Germline assignment: CDR1 SGHRS and CDR2 YFSETQ. After removal of 7 bases from V and 3 bases from J, the junction contained 2 bases not matched to a gene. The CDR3 nucleotides read TGCGCCAGCGCGGGACAGGGGGACACTGAAGCTTTCTTT. This translates into CASAGQGDTEAFF.

The chain has TRBV2 and TRBJ1-1; D gene unclear. CDR3 length equals 15 residues. Germline CDR1 SNHLY, CDR2 FYNNEI. Trimming took 1 base from V and 0 from J, leaving 9 bases between them. DNA for the CDR3: TGTGCCAGCAGTGAAGGCAACAGAATGAACACTGAAGCTTTCTTT. Protein: CASSEGNRMNTEAFF.

CDR3 DNA: TGTGCCAGCTCCTTAGCGGGGGCCGACACAGATACGCAGTATTTT. Residues: CASSLAGADTDTQYF. The chain couples TRBV27 to TRBJ2-3, with 9 bases identical to TRBD2. This CDR3 comprises 15 residues. Germline loops: CDR1 MNHEY, CDR2 SMNVEV (reference sequence). With 8 bases clipped from V and 2 bases from J, the junction kept 8 bases outside the gene matches.

V is TRBV10-3 and J is TRBJ2-7; perhaps TRBD2 as D (6 bases). This CDR3 is built from 12 residues. CDR1 is ENHRY, CDR2 SYGVKD, per germline. V lost 8 bases to trimming and J lost 6 bases, with 14 bases between them. The CDR3 DNA follows: TGTGCCATCGGGTCGCGGGATATCGAGCAGTACTTC. Protein: CAIGSRDIEQYF.

The chain combines TRBV5-6 with TRBJ2-7; D is ambiguous. The CDR3 sequence is 11 residues long. Germline V CDR1 and CDR2: SGHDT, YYEEEE. Trimming cost V 3 bases and J 2 bases, with 3 bases left between them. CDR3 sequence: CASSSAYEQYF. DNA of the CDR3: TGTGCCAGCAGCTCCGCCTACGAGCAGTACTTC.

The chain carries TRBV30 and TRBJ2-5; TRBD2 aligns across 13 bases. Germline CDR1 GTSNPN, CDR2 SVGIG (reference sequence). With 2 bases clipped from V and 3 bases from J, the junction kept 3 bases outside the gene matches. This CDR3 contains 15 residues. The CDR3 DNA reads as TGTGCCTGGAGTCGAGGACTAGCGGGAGAAGAGACCCAGTACTTC. Protein sequence: CAWSRGLAGEETQYF.

This clone appeared a few times. This chain joins TRBV5-3 and TRBJ2-6; 9 bases agree with TRBD2. TRBV5-3 is given ORF status, its function remaining uncertain. Germline trimming cut 8 bases from V and 0 bases from J; bases unmatched to any gene: 6. The CDR3 runs 16 residues. The CDR3 DNA follows: TGTGCCAGGATTACTAGCGGGTTCTCTGGGGCCAACGTCCTGACTTTC. Protein sequence: CARITSGFSGANVLTF.